The 18 T cell receptor beta chains presented below share a single source sample, sequenced in a study of control samples from healthy donors and cancer patients. Assay used: immunoSEQ multiplex PCR; TCRdb lists only in-frame clones, some missing. The table lists just over 150,000 clones, 93% of them singletons. Material for sequencing was blood. Receptor source: a man aged 45-65 years in good health.

The chain has TRBV28 and TRBJ2-3; a weak D match, TRBD2 (6 bases). The CDR3 has 15 residues. In germline, CDR1 is MDHEN, CDR2 SYDVKM. V shed 5 bases and J shed 0 bases, with 12 bases lying between them. The CDR3 loop is CASSHTSGSTDTQYF. The CDR3, as DNA: TGTGCCAGCAGTCACACCAGCGGGAGCACAGATACGCAGTATTTT.

V gene TRBV27 combines with J gene TRBJ1-1; 7 nucleotides agree with TRBD1. The CDR3 extends over 16 amino acids. Germline loops: CDR1 MNHEY, CDR2 SMNVEV (reference sequence). V dropped 4 bases and J dropped 0; count of bases not matched to a gene: 8. The CDR3 is CASSSEGARLNTEAFF. The CDR3, as DNA: TGTGCCAGCAGTTCGGAGGGGGCGCGATTGAACACTGAAGCTTTCTTT.

This clone was counted a single time. The chain uses TRBV28 and TRBJ2-7, with D perhaps TRBD2 (6 bases). Germline CDR1 reads MDHEN; CDR2 reads SYDVKM. The CDR3 length is 15 residues. The ends were cut back, 7 bases at V and 4 bases at J, with 20 bases in the middle. In nucleotides, the CDR3 is TGTGCCAGCATCGGTACGGGACTTTCTAAGTACGAGCAGTACTTC. Its protein product is CASIGTGLSKYEQYF.

The chain combines TRBV6-5 with TRBJ1-1; no reliable D call. With 5 bases removed from V and 0 bases from J, the gap between germline ends came to 13 bases. CDR1 is MNHEY, CDR2 SVGAGI, per germline. This CDR3 is built from 15 residues. The CDR3 spells CASSRSFDMNTEAFF. The CDR3 nucleotides are TGTGCCAGCAGTCGAAGTTTCGACATGAACACTGAAGCTTTCTTT.

The V call is TRBV28, the J call TRBJ2-6; D gene ambiguous. This CDR3 has 19 residues. Looked up from germline, CDR1 is MDHEN and CDR2 is SYDVKM. V was cut by 6 bases and J by 3 bases, with 24 bases left in between. The CDR3 sequence: CASRIATALWSGGANVLTF. The CDR3 DNA follows: TGTGCCAGCAGGATCGCCACAGCCCTCTGGTCTGGTGGGGCCAACGTCCTGACTTTC.

The chain uses TRBV5-8 and TRBJ2-3; D not resolved. V shed 2 bases and J shed 1 base, with 5 bases lying between them. Germline loops: CDR1 SGHTS, CDR2 YDEGEE. This CDR3 region has 13 residues. The CDR3 bases are TGTGCCAGCAGCTTCACTGGCACAGATACGCAGTATTTT. As protein: CASSFTGTDTQYF. Full variable domain (outside the CDR3, taken from reference TRBV5-8 and TRBJ2-3): EAGVTQSPTHLIKTRGQQATLRCSPISGHTSVYWYQQALGLGLQFLLWYDEGEERNRGNFPPRFSGRQFPNYSSELNVNALELEDSALYLCASSFTGTDTQYFGPGTRLTVL.

This sequence joins TRBV7-3 and TRBJ2-2; D call uncertain. The CDR3 has 13 residues. The V gene's germline CDR1 is SGHTA and CDR2 FQGTGA. With 3 bases removed from V and 1 base from J, the gap between germline ends came to 3 bases. CDR3 in amino acids: CASSFGNTGELFF. CDR3 nucleotides: TGTGCCAGCAGCTTTGGGAACACCGGGGAGCTGTTTTTT.

This chain connects TRBV9 to TRBJ1-1, with TRBD1 matching over 7 bases. The germline CDR1 and CDR2 sequences are SGDLS and YYNGEE. V dropped 5 bases and J dropped 1; count of bases not matched to a gene: 8. CDR3 size: 15 residues. This CDR3 is CASRPAGTENTEAFF. The CDR3 DNA reads as TGTGCCAGCAGACCAGCGGGGACAGAGAACACTGAAGCTTTCTTT.

This chain uses TRBV3-1 (or the pseudogene TRBV3-2) with TRBJ2-1; D is ambiguous. The V gene lost 4 bases and the J gene lost 0 bases, with 13 bases spanning the gap. In germline, CDR1 is LGHDT, CDR2 YNNKEL (reference sequence). The CDR3 covers 16 residues. Here the CDR3 DNA reads TGTGCCAGCAGCCTGACCCCCGGAAGCTCCTACAATGAGCAGTTCTTC. This sequence encodes CASSLTPGSSYNEQFF.

This chain joins TRBV11-2 and TRBJ2-4, with unresolved D. The CDR3 extends over 17 amino acids. Germline V gene lookup returns CDR1 SGHAT and CDR2 FQNNGV. Deletions cut 4 bases from V and 0 bases from J, with 16 bases between. CDR3 in amino acids: CASSWGSALIAKNIQYF. Written as DNA, the CDR3 is TGTGCCAGCAGCTGGGGATCGGCACTAATAGCCAAAAACATTCAGTACTTC.

This clone was detected once. The chain combines TRBV30 with TRBJ2-3; D remains unclear. The CDR3 loop spans 11 amino acids. Germline-derived CDR1 and CDR2 are GTSNPN and SVGIG (reference sequence). V dropped 0 bases and J dropped 6 bases, with 4 bases sitting between them. CDR3 DNA: TGTGCCTGGAGTGTATCCGATACGCAGTATTTT. This gives the protein CAWSVSDTQYF.

The V call is TRBV9, the J call TRBJ2-6, with D unresolved. The V end lost 6 bases, the J end lost 9 bases, and 13 bases lay between the germline ends. Germline V gene lookup returns CDR1 SGDLS and CDR2 YYNGEE. There are 13 residues in the CDR3. The CDR3 loop is CASTRVNLNVLTF. As DNA, the CDR3 is TGTGCCAGCACTAGAGTGAATCTCAACGTCCTGACTTTC.

This chain uses TRBV4-1 with TRBJ2-3; 14 nucleotides match TRBD2. Per germline, CDR1 MGHRA and CDR2 YSYEKL. V was pared by 1 base and J by 5 bases, with 5 bases of the junction left unmatched. This CDR3 is built from 17 residues. The chain's CDR3 is CASSQVGLAGGGDTQYF. CDR3 nucleotides: TGCGCCAGCAGCCAAGTTGGACTAGCGGGAGGAGGAGATACGCAGTATTTT.

This chain links TRBV2 with TRBJ1-2; tentative D call: TRBD1 (5 bases). Germline V lookup: CDR1 SNHLY, CDR2 FYNNEI. The CDR3 runs 12 residues. Deletions cut 10 bases from V and 8 bases from J, with 17 bases between. The CDR3 region is CAITGPSGGYTF. The DNA of the CDR3 is TGTGCCATCACGGGACCCTCAGGCGGCTACACCTTC.

V gene TRBV28 combines with J gene TRBJ2-4; the D is unclear. Trimming removed 5 bases at V and 2 bases at J, with 10 bases between. This CDR3 is built from 14 residues. CDR1 and CDR2 (germline): MDHEN, SYDVKM. The CDR3 loop is CASSTTFTKNIQYF. DNA of the CDR3: TGTGCCAGCAGTACGACATTTACCAAAAACATTCAGTACTTC.

CDR3 in DNA: TGTGCCAGCAGCCAGGGCCTCTACGAGCAGTACTTC. It yields the protein CASSQGLYEQYF. V and J are TRBV2 and TRBJ2-7; possible D gene TRBD1, 5 bases. Trimming took off 6 bases at V and 3 bases at J, with 9 bases between the two ends. The germline V gene encodes CDR1 SNHLY and CDR2 FYNNEI. The CDR3 totals 12 residues.

The V gene is TRBV18, the J gene TRBJ2-5; TRBD1 aligns across 8 bases. The CDR3 has 14 residues. Per the germline V gene, CDR1 is KGHSH and CDR2 is LQKENI. The junction had 2 bases not matched to a gene; V was cut back by 3 bases and J by 2 bases. Here the CDR3 reads CASSPGTGQETQYF. The CDR3 nucleotides are TGTGCCAGCTCACCCGGGACAGGACAAGAGACCCAGTACTTC.

This chain links TRBV11-2 with TRBJ2-7, with 8 bases fitting TRBD2. The ends lost 5 bases at V and 7 bases at J; junction bases unmatched: 16. Germline CDR1 SGHAT, CDR2 FQNNGV. This CDR3 spans 16 amino acids. Here the CDR3 DNA reads TGTGCCAGCAGCCCAACCAGCGGGAGTGCCCCGAGGGAGCAGTACTTC. Translating gives CASSPTSGSAPREQYF. Using reference TRBV11-2 and TRBJ2-7 for the parts outside the CDR3, the full variable domain is EAGVAQSPRYKIIEKRQSVAFWCNPISGHATLYWYQQILGQGPKLLIQFQNNGVVDDSQLPKDRFSAERLKGVDSTLKIQPAKLEDSAVYLCASSPTSGSAPREQYFGPGTRLTVT.